The entry that follows covers one T cell receptor (beta chain) sequence. The antigen is unknown. In TCRdb, the 5' RACE reads were re-called with MiXCR into one record per CDR3 protein. The table has some 790,000 distinct CDR3 sequences, 18% seen once. This entry is derived from a study of identical twins. The CDR3 has 17 residues. The V gene lost 2 bases and the J gene lost 2 bases, with 19 bases spanning the gap. In germline, CDR1 is SGHDT, CDR2 YYEEEE. Study-wide results and caveats: Out-of-frame beta sequences exhibited a weaker degree of excess twin sharing.

These data were also filed under a second study, of T cells expressing NK-cell markers. As that report states: Anti-gamma-delta TCR antibody use in several experiments restricted sorting to alpha-beta TCR T cells. Dominant NKG2C+ clonotypes accounted for about 1.0-8% of CD8+ T cells in more than five donors. Topping the CD3+CD56-NKG2C+ fraction as well were these clonotypes, in four donors.

The source of this sequence is a woman under 30 in good health. Sequencing was carried out using PBMCs. The rearrangement links TRBV5-6 to TRBJ2-5, with D perhaps matching TRBD2 (6 bases). The CDR3 DNA reads TGTGCCAGCAGCTTCAACGGAAGGGACTTAGGACAAGAGACCCAGTACTTC. Protein sequence: CASSFNGRDLGQETQYF.